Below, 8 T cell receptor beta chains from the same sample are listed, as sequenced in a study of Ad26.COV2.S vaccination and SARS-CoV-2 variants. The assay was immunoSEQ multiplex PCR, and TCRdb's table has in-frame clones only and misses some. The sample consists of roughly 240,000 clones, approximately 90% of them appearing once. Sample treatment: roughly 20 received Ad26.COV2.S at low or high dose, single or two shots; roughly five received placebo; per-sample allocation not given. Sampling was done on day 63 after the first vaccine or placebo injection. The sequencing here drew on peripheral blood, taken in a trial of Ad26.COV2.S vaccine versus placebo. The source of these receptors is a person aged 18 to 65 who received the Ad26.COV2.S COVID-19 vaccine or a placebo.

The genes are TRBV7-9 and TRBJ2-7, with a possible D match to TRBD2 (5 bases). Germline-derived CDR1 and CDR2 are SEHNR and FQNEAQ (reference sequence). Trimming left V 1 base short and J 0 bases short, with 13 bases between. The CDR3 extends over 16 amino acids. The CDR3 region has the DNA TGTGCCAGCAGCTTAGTAGGAGGCGTTAGCTCCTACGAGCAGTACTTC. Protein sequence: CASSLVGGVSSYEQYF.

CDR3 DNA: TGCGCCAGCAGCCAAGCTCTGAACTACGAGCAGTACTTC. Translated, it gives CASSQALNYEQYF. This chain connects TRBV4-3 to TRBJ2-7; D ambiguous. Germline CDR1 is LGHNA and CDR2 is YSLEER. The CDR3 sequence is 13 residues long. Trimming left V 1 base short and J 3 bases short, with 7 bases between.

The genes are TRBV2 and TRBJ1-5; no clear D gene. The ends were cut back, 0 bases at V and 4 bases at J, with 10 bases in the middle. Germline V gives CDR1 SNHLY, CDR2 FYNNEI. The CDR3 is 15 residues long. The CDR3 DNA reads TGTGCCAGCAGTGAAGCGCTAACGGGAAATCAGCCCCAGCATTTT. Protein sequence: CASSEALTGNQPQHF.

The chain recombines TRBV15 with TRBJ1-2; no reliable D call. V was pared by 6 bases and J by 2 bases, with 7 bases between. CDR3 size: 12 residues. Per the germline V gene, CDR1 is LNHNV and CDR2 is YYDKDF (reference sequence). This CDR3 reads CATRGSNYGYTF. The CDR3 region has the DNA TGTGCCACCAGGGGCAGCAACTATGGCTACACCTTC.

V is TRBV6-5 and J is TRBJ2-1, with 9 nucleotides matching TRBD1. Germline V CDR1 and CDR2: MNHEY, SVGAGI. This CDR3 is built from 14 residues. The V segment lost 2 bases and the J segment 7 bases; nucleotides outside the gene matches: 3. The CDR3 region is CASSYGQGKNEQFF. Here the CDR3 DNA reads TGTGCCAGCAGTTACGGACAGGGGAAGAATGAGCAGTTCTTC.

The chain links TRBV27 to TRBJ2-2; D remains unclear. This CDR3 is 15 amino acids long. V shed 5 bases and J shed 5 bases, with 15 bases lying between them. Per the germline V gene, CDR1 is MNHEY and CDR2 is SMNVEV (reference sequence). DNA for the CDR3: TGTGCCAGCAGTCTCCTCCAAGGGTGGACCGGGGAGCTGTTTTTT. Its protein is CASSLLQGWTGELFF.

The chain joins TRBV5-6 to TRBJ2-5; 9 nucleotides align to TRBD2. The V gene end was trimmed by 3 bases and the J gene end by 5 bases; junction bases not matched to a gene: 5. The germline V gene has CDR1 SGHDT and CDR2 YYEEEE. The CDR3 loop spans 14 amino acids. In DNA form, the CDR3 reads TGTGCCAGCAGCTCCGCGGGAGGGTCGGAGACCCAGTACTTC. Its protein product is CASSSAGGSETQYF.

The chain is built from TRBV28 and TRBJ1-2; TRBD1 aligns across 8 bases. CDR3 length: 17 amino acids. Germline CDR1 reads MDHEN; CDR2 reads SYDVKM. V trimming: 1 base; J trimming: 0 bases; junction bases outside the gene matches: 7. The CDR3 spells CASSLYGQGATNYGYTF. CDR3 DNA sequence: TGTGCCAGCAGTTTATACGGGCAGGGGGCGACTAACTATGGCTACACCTTC.